The sequence of this T cell receptor (beta chain) was determined in a study of blood T cells in healthy people across ages (dated by TCRdb to about 2015). Context from the whole study: In model experiments, template switching captured about one uniquely barcoded TCR beta cDNA molecule for every two T cells. The study measured age-related changes in TCR beta repertoire diversity using deep sequencing normalized with unique cDNA molecular identifiers. Four age groups were formed from the donors: young (average approximately 15 years), middle-aged (approximately 39), aged (about 62) and long-lived (more than 75). Using the same blood draw, the study looked at two additional independent replicas of 1 million unique cDNA reads for two donors, one aged 18 to 30 and the other aged 80 or older. Study-wide findings and limitations: Since profiling was done on bulk unsorted PBMCs, naive and antigen-experienced compartments could not be conclusively compared. Compared with the aged group, the long-lived group had more naive CD4+ T cells, fewer expanded clones and increased TCR diversity, a pattern suggesting age selection. Total diversity estimates from one million sequenced T cells were considered lower bounds and underestimates. A strong correlation was found between observed TCR beta diversity and the percentage of naive T cells measured by flow cytometry. The CMV infection status of donors was not known, potentially confounding age-related changes in expanded clonotypes. As age increased, observed TCR beta diversity per million T cells dropped in a roughly linear way, and a significant reduction was already evident by age about 40.

This clonotype was recorded a few times. The antigen it binds to is not known. Base-call qualities are not available, and no considerably larger clone is one nucleotide away. Donors were 35 to 40 systemically healthy Caucasian individuals from Russia aged roughly 6 to 100 years. Each donor gave approximately 9.3 milliliters of peripheral blood, collected into EDTA-treated Vacutainer tubes. PBMCs were isolated by Ficoll-Paque density-gradient centrifugation, with at least 7 million obtained per sample. Total RNA was extracted from PBMCs with Trizol reagent, with at least 6 micrograms obtained per sample. Naive CD45RAhigh/CD27high T cell percentages were measured by flow cytometry on a PBMC aliquot from every donor. The library came from 5' RACE. The listed sequencing device is Illumina HiSeq 2500. A second PCR of 7 to 11 cycles was performed with a sample-barcoded 5' primer and a J-beta primer mix. A template-switch 5' adaptor carrying 12 random nucleotides introduced a unique molecular identifier onto each TCR beta cDNA molecule. Each sample yielded at least 2.5 million CDR3-containing paired-end reads. All of the RNA was converted into first-strand cDNA using the Mint cDNA synthesis kit, with a TRBC-specific oligonucleotide serving as the primer. After uracil-DNA glycosylase treatment, a first 18-cycle PCR used universal primers M1SS and BC2_uni_R on all cDNA. Regarding the original processing steps: Each sample was normalized by randomly selecting 1 million high-quality reads, each carrying a distinct molecular identifier. Instead of being binned into consensus sequences, reads that shared molecular identifiers were thrown out. CDR3 identification, clonotype clustering and error correction used MiTCR with a Q25 quality threshold and the strictest error-elimination algorithm. Lower-bound total TCR beta diversity was estimated with a nonparametric unseen species model using Euler transformation. TCRdb took the public reads, trimmed them with fastp at Q25, ran MiXCR for clone calling and kept in-frame beta chains. Each entry is one CDR3 protein sequence, shown with its most common DNA and genes. The V and J calls reflect TCRdb's pipeline rather than the authors' work. This sample has 750,000 to 950,000 distinct CDR3 sequences in its table, and roughly 24% of those were observed once. Jointly, the top ten make up under 3% of the sample.

The CDR3 starts with the cysteine, ends with the phenylalanine, and has 16 residues. Of the read, only the CDR3 DNA is kept; its 48 bases are in frame from base 1. These data are also associated with another study on T cells of mothers and their children. The second study's authors report: The donors were nine systemically healthy Caucasian individuals, made up of three mothers and their six children. cDNA synthesis consumed the entire amount of extracted RNA, loaded at 1.5 ug RNA in each 15 ul reaction. In the second PCR, the M1S primer introduced both the sample barcodes and 2-4 random nucleotides. Over 10 million TCR beta CDR3 reads came from each mother, compared with a few million reads from each child. Thymic selection similarly shapes TCR recombination output in related and unrelated pairs, with minor effect from inherited differences. Normalized repertoire overlap was always found to be slightly, but never significantly, higher in related mother-child pairs than in unrelated mother-child pairs. No persistent microchimeric T cell clones were detected, at a sensitivity of approximately 90 clones per million clonotypes. The study used deep NGS to compare TCR beta repertoires of mothers and children, seeking features distinguishing related mother-child pairs from unrelated individuals. Mothers averaged about 37 +/- 4 years of age and children averaged roughly 12 +/- 4 years. After adapters were ligated using NEBNext reagents, the libraries underwent 100+100 nt paired-end sequencing on an Illumina HiSeq 2000. To prevent cross-contamination, the mother and child libraries were prepared one month apart and sequenced in separate runs. Between about 500,000 and 2,100,000 distinct TCR beta clonotypes were identified per donor. Naive TCR beta clonotypes were estimated from low-frequency clonotypes matched to each donor's FACS-determined naive share, without sorting.

Rearrangement joined TRBV12-3 or TRBV12-4 to TRBJ2-1; the D segment cannot be called with confidence. The DNA end is a closer match to TRBJ2-7, so the J assignment may be wrong. The sample taken for sequencing was blood. This sequence was found in a boy between 10 and 17 years old in good health. The DNA sequence is given as TGTGCCAGCAGTTTAGTTCCCAGAGAATTGACCTACGAGCAGTACTTC. This gives the protein CASSLVPRELTYEQYF.